This T cell receptor beta chain came from a study of blood T cell repertoires in COVID-19. The overall study: From T cells, B-cell-depleted T cells, or PBMCs came the material, which was cDNA or gDNA.

Original analysis: Counts of nucleated cells, estimated from reference gene primer amplification, were obtained. This table comes from immunoSEQ multiplex PCR, and its TCRdb copy is limited to in-frame clones, with some not included. V and J calls and clone size follow that table, whereas D and trimming were derived from the DNA. The table lists about 200,000 clones, 80% of them singletons. This TCR derives from a human donor in a cohort sampled during active COVID-19. The sequencing sample was made of peripheral blood.

This CDR3 is CASMERGGQETQYF. In DNA form, the CDR3 reads TGTGCCAGCATGGAGCGGGGGGGCCAAGAGACCCAGTACTTC. V gene TRBV5-6 combines with J gene TRBJ2-5; 10 bases are shared with TRBD2. The CDR3 has 14 residues. Germline V gene data show CDR1 as SGHDT and CDR2 as YYEEEE. J lost 1 base, V lost 6 bases, and 3 bases had no gene match.